This T cell receptor beta chain comes out of a study of blood T cell repertoires in COVID-19. Study at large: T cells, B-cell-depleted T cells, or PBMCs supplied cDNA or gDNA.

Data came from immunoSEQ multiplex PCR; TCRdb stores just in-frame clones and leaves some out. The sample records approximately 89,000 clones, approximately 90% being singletons. Specimen: peripheral blood. The TCR originated in a man aged 65-85 years with acute or convalescent COVID-19.

The CDR3 protein is CASSQVGGYNYGYTF. For the CDR3, the DNA is TGTGCCAGCAGCCAAGTCGGGGGGTACAACTATGGCTACACCTTC. This chain joins TRBV3-1 (or the pseudogene TRBV3-2) and TRBJ1-2, with D tentatively TRBD1 (5 bases). The germline V gene has CDR1 LGHDT and CDR2 YNNKEL (reference sequence). The V end was cut by 1 base, the J end by 2 bases, with 11 bases between. This CDR3 comprises 15 residues.